This T cell receptor beta chain was captured in a study of beta chain features in type 1 diabetes. Of the isolated RNA, all was reverse transcribed, and so the sequenced material was expressed TCRB transcripts. Sequenced naive, central memory and regulatory T cell samples produced an average of around 3.8 million reads. The table came from immunoSEQ multiplex PCR; TCRdb's copy has only in-frame clones and leaves some out. The table has 300,000 to 350,000 clones, around 15% seen once. Trimming pared 2 bases from V and 2 bases from J, leaving 15 bases between. The CDR3 runs 16 residues. Germline CDR1 reads MNHEY; CDR2 reads SVGAGI. This clone was counted only a few times. Antigen: not known. Study-wide results and caveats: Compared with healthy donors, patients appeared to share more similar naive, central memory and regulatory TCRB repertoires. HLA effects on TCRB rearrangement stayed unresolved here. Using cDNA template may skew counts toward highly expressing activated cells.

The V and J genes are TRBV6-5 and TRBJ1-2, with D hard to call. The sequenced sample was central memory CD4+ T cells from blood. The TCR comes from a man in his thirties or forties in good health. This CDR3 reads CASSYHRGRRNYGYTF. CDR3 in DNA: TGTGCCAGCAGTTACCATCGTGGACGCCGGAACTATGGCTACACCTTC.